These 32 T cell receptor beta chains originate from one sample sequenced in a study of shared clonotypes between healthy human individuals. The data were produced by immunoSEQ multiplex PCR, yet TCRdb's version contains in-frame clones alone and is incomplete. The sample lists approximately 2,000,000 clones, 85% to 95% occurring once. Sequenced material: naive CD4+ T cells from PBMCs. Noted subset: CD45RA+ positively selected. The receptors originated from a man younger than 30 in good health. Some clones in this sample may be carry-over from other donors' samples.

The chain joins TRBV5-6 to TRBJ2-1; D ambiguous. Germline values: CDR1 SGHDT, CDR2 YYEEEE. V was shortened by 4 bases and J by 3 bases, with 11 bases between the two germline ends. This CDR3 is built from 14 residues. As DNA, the CDR3 is TGTGCCAGCAGCCGCTGGCCAAACTACAATGAGCAGTTCTTC. This translates into CASSRWPNYNEQFF.

This sequence joins TRBV7-8 and TRBJ2-1; 8 positions match TRBD2. CDR3 length equals 17 residues. J lost 6 bases, V lost 1 base, and 11 bases had no gene match. Germline CDR1 is SGHVS and CDR2 is FQNEAQ. The CDR3 is CASSLVSGTSLSNEQFF. The CDR3 region has the DNA TGTGCCAGCAGCTTAGTGTCCGGGACTAGTTTGAGCAATGAGCAGTTCTTC.

The chain recombines TRBV5-1 with TRBJ2-2; possible D gene TRBD2, 5 bases. This CDR3 spans 16 amino acids. V was trimmed by 0 bases and J by 2 bases, leaving 11 bases between them. The germline CDR1 and CDR2 sequences are SGHRS and YFSETQ. The CDR3 DNA follows: TGCGCCAGCAGCTTGGGAGGCAGGACTAACACCGGGGAGCTGTTTTTT. Protein sequence: CASSLGGRTNTGELFF.

This chain uses TRBV18 with TRBJ2-6; perhaps TRBD2 as D (6 bases). Germline lookup yields CDR1 KGHSH and CDR2 LQKENI. This CDR3 is 17 amino acids long. V lost 5 bases, J lost 0 bases, and 14 bases lay in between. This chain's CDR3 is CASSTSRGYSGANVLTF. CDR3 DNA sequence: TGTGCCAGCTCAACCTCGCGGGGTTACTCTGGGGCCAACGTCCTGACTTTC.

The chain joins TRBV6-1 to TRBJ2-7; 7 bases align to TRBD2. Germline trimming cut 2 bases from V and 7 bases from J; bases unmatched to any gene: 8. The CDR3 extends over 14 amino acids. CDR1 and CDR2 (germline): MNHNS, SASEGT. The CDR3 here is CASSEPGLVLEQYF. In DNA form, the CDR3 reads TGTGCCAGCAGTGAACCAGGACTAGTCTTGGAGCAGTACTTC.

This rearrangement joins TRBV7-8 to TRBJ1-2; no clear D. The CDR3 sequence is 16 residues long. Germline CDR1 SGHVS, CDR2 FQNEAQ. V was trimmed by 4 bases and J by 6 bases, leaving 21 bases between them. DNA for the CDR3: TGTGCCAGCAGCTCTCGTTTAAGACCCGGGGATGATGGCTACACCTTC. Encoded protein: CASSSRLRPGDDGYTF.

The chain combines TRBV10-1 with TRBJ2-5, with TRBD1 identical over 8 bases. The CDR3 totals 18 residues. V shed 2 bases and J 0 bases; nucleotides not matched to a gene: 11. Germline V gives CDR1 WNHNN, CDR2 SYGVQD (reference sequence). CDR3 protein: CASSEIRGLSNYQETQYF. The CDR3 DNA follows: TGCGCCAGCAGTGAGATCAGGGGGCTCAGCAACTACCAAGAGACCCAGTACTTC.

As concerns this clone: Other DNA sequences within the sample encode an identical CDR3. The gene calls are TRBV29-1 and TRBJ1-1; TRBD1 matches 7 bases. CDR3 length: 12 residues. Trimming removed 6 bases from V and 0 bases from J; junction bases left unmatched: 1. Germline V lookup: CDR1 SQVTM, CDR2 ANQGSEA. CDR3 nucleotide sequence: TGCAGCGTGGGACAGATGAACACTGAAGCTTTCTTT. This encodes CSVGQMNTEAFF.

This clone was seen more than once but under ten times. The chain uses TRBV29-1 and TRBJ2-7, with 11 bases lining up with TRBD1. J lost 4 bases, V lost 7 bases, and 18 bases had no gene match. Germline V lookup: CDR1 SQVTM, CDR2 ANQGSEA. The CDR3 is made up of 17 amino acids. CDR3 sequence (DNA): TGCAGCGCCTCTGTGCTCCCTTCGGACAGGGGGCGATACGAGCAGTACTTC. It is translated as CSASVLPSDRGRYEQYF.

The chain couples TRBV9 to TRBJ2-1, with D unresolved. This CDR3 is 13 amino acids long. Trimming stripped 2 bases from V and 5 bases from J, with 8 bases between. Germline V gives CDR1 SGDLS, CDR2 YYNGEE. The DNA of the CDR3 is TGTGCCAGCAGCGTTAACCTCGACAATGAGCAGTTCTTC. It translates to CASSVNLDNEQFF.

The chain is built from TRBV5-1 and TRBJ2-3; 10 nucleotides match TRBD2. Germline CDR1 and CDR2: SGHRS and YFSETQ. The ends lost 4 bases at V and 2 bases at J; junction bases unmatched: 7. The CDR3 has 16 amino acids. CDR3: CASSILLAGYTDTQYF. In DNA, the CDR3 is TGCGCCAGCAGCATTTTACTAGCGGGATACACAGATACGCAGTATTTT.

This clone was detected only once. This sequence joins TRBV5-1 and TRBJ2-3; a possible D gene is TRBD2 (6 bases). Germline loops: CDR1 SGHRS, CDR2 YFSETQ. The CDR3 extends over 16 amino acids. Trimming removed 4 bases at V and 2 bases at J, with 17 bases between. The CDR3 sequence: CASSDGSGGATDTQYF. Written as DNA, the CDR3 is TGCGCCAGCAGCGACGGGAGTGGCGGGGCCACAGATACGCAGTATTTT.

This clone was seen once. V is TRBV11-3 and J is TRBJ1-1; the D is unclear. Per germline, CDR1 SGHNT and CDR2 YENEEA. The CDR3 consists of 13 residues. Deletions cut 5 bases from V and 8 bases from J, with 15 bases between. The CDR3 DNA follows: TGTGCCAGCAGCCTAGTCCCGTCGGCGGAAGCTTTCTTT. Translated, it gives CASSLVPSAEAFF.

The chain couples TRBV5-1 to TRBJ2-1, with a possible D match to TRBD2 (5 bases). Germline V gene sequence: CDR1 SGHRS, CDR2 YFSETQ. V dropped 4 bases and J dropped 1 base, with 9 bases sitting between them. The CDR3 sequence is 14 residues long. This chain's CDR3 is CASSPTGSYNEQFF. Written as DNA, the CDR3 is TGCGCCAGCAGCCCGACGGGGTCCTACAATGAGCAGTTCTTC.

J is TRBJ1-1 and V is TRBV4-3; D is perhaps TRBD1 (5 bases). The CDR3 runs to 14 residues. V shed 6 bases and J shed 1 base, with 12 bases lying between them. Germline V gives CDR1 LGHNA, CDR2 YSLEER. The CDR3 nucleotides read TGCGCCAGCAGTGGAGGGGACGAGAACACTGAAGCTTTCTTT. It yields the protein CASSGGDENTEAFF.

The rearrangement uses TRBV28 and TRBJ2-3; D perhaps matches TRBD2 (5 bases). In germline, CDR1 is MDHEN, CDR2 SYDVKM. This CDR3 region has 15 residues. The germline V and J ends were trimmed by 3 bases and 3 bases, with 13 bases remaining between them. The CDR3: CASSLHGIGTDTQYF. CDR3 nucleotide sequence: TGTGCCAGCAGTTTGCACGGGATTGGGACAGATACGCAGTATTTT. The entire variable domain, with the rest obtained from reference TRBV28 and TRBJ2-3, is as follows: DVKVTQSSRYLVKRTGEKVFLECVQDMDHENMFWYRQDPGLGLRLIYFSYDVKMKEKGDIPEGYSVSREKKERFSLILESASTNQTSMYLCASSLHGIGTDTQYFGPGTRLTVL.

As to this clone: Other DNA sequences in this sample translate to the same CDR3. This chain connects TRBV19 to TRBJ2-1; no clear D. The CDR3 has 13 residues. Trimming took off 3 bases at V and 4 bases at J, with 7 bases between the two ends. CDR1 and CDR2 from the germline V gene are LNHDA and SQIVND (reference sequence). CDR3 sequence: CASSISSYNEQFF. The CDR3 DNA follows: TGTGCCAGTAGTATTTCTTCTTACAATGAGCAGTTCTTC.

The chain is built from TRBV6-1 and TRBJ1-2; 8 bases match TRBD1. The CDR3 consists of 14 residues. Germline lookup yields CDR1 MNHNS and CDR2 SASEGT. The junction had 10 bases not matched to a gene; V was cut back by 6 bases and J by 7 bases. Here the CDR3 reads CASRPGTGGRGYTF. CDR3 DNA sequence: TGTGCCAGCAGACCCGGGACAGGTGGTCGTGGCTACACCTTC.

This CDR3 reads CASSPRGQGATTNEKLFF. As DNA, the CDR3 is TGTGCCAGCTCACCGCGCGGACAGGGAGCGACAACTAATGAAAAACTGTTTTTT. This sequence joins TRBV18 and TRBJ1-4, with 8 bases aligning to TRBD1. The CDR3 runs to 18 residues. Per germline, CDR1 KGHSH and CDR2 LQKENI. V shed 3 bases, J shed 0 bases, and the junction held 9 bases outside the gene matches.

The chain uses TRBV13 and TRBJ1-4, with D uncertain. Trimming took off 0 bases at V and 6 bases at J, with 2 bases between the two ends. This CDR3 is 12 amino acids long. From germline, CDR1 is PRHDT and CDR2 FYEKMQ (reference sequence). The CDR3 sequence: CASSLGYEKLFF. For the CDR3, the DNA is TGTGCCAGCAGCTTAGGGTATGAAAAACTGTTTTTT.

V gene TRBV10-3 combines with J gene TRBJ2-3; 12 positions match TRBD2. The CDR3 sequence is 18 residues long. Germline loops: CDR1 ENHRY, CDR2 SYGVKD. The ends lost 0 bases at V and 2 bases at J; junction bases unmatched: 6. The CDR3 protein is CAISESLTSGGITDTQYF. CDR3 in DNA: TGTGCCATCAGTGAGTCTCTGACTAGCGGGGGAATCACAGATACGCAGTATTTT.

This rearrangement joins TRBV6-1 to TRBJ2-5; no definite D call. The CDR3 sequence is 10 residues long. V was pared by 8 bases and J by 1 base, with 2 bases between. From germline, CDR1 is MNHNS and CDR2 SASEGT. The CDR3 DNA is TGTGCCAGCGCCCAAGAGACCCAGTACTTC. As protein: CASAQETQYF.

This clone has just one count. The chain carries TRBV7-2 and TRBJ1-1; D remains unclear. This CDR3 region has 15 residues. Trimming removed 0 bases from V and 4 bases from J, with 12 bases in between. Per the germline V gene, CDR1 is SGHTA and CDR2 is FQGNSA. The CDR3 loop reads CASSLAPQAVTEAFF. CDR3 DNA sequence: TGTGCCAGCAGCTTAGCCCCCCAGGCGGTCACTGAAGCTTTCTTT.

V usage is TRBV15 and J usage is TRBJ1-2; no clear D gene. This CDR3 comprises 13 residues. V lost 1 base and J lost 6, with 9 bases in between. Germline V gene data show CDR1 as LNHNV and CDR2 as YYDKDF (reference sequence). The CDR3 here is CATSRVKGDGYTF. The CDR3 region has the DNA TGTGCCACCAGCAGAGTTAAGGGAGATGGCTACACCTTC.

V is TRBV7-6 and J is TRBJ2-7, with TRBD2 identical over 11 bases. CDR3 length: 16 residues. The germline V gene has CDR1 SGHVS and CDR2 FNYEAQ. Trimming at V came to 5 bases and at J to 2 bases, leaving 8 bases not matched to a gene. CDR3 protein: CASSIRTSGLTYEQYF. The CDR3 nucleotides read TGTGCCAGCAGCATTCGGACTAGCGGGCTCACCTACGAGCAGTACTTC.

J is TRBJ1-5 and V is TRBV28; maybe TRBD1 (6 bases). V shed 5 bases and J shed 0 bases, with 11 bases lying between them. Per germline, CDR1 MDHEN and CDR2 SYDVKM. The length of the CDR3 is 15 residues. In DNA form, the CDR3 reads TGTGCCAGCAGTGGGACAACGGGTAGCAATCAGCCCCAGCATTTT. Its translation: CASSGTTGSNQPQHF.

The chain joins TRBV9 to TRBJ2-2, with D unresolved. Looked up from germline, CDR1 is SGDLS and CDR2 is YYNGEE. V dropped 4 bases and J dropped 4 bases, with 11 bases sitting between them. The CDR3 has 14 residues. Here the CDR3 reads CASSSRSGTGELFF. CDR3 DNA: TGTGCCAGCAGCTCCCGATCAGGCACCGGGGAGCTGTTTTTT.

This chain joins TRBV5-1 and TRBJ1-1; a possible D gene is TRBD1 (6 bases). With 0 bases removed from V and 13 bases from J, the gap between germline ends came to 16 bases. The CDR3 loop spans 13 amino acids. The V gene's germline CDR1 is SGHRS and CDR2 YFSETQ. The CDR3 protein is CASSLEQGTLGFF. The CDR3 bases are TGCGCCAGCAGCTTGGAGCAGGGGACCTTGGGTTTCTTT.

Comment on this clone: Other nucleotide sequences in the sample specify the same CDR3. The chain links TRBV20-1 to TRBJ2-5, with D unclear. CDR3 length equals 11 residues. Trimming cost V 3 bases and J 5 bases, with 7 bases left between them. Germline V gene data show CDR1 as DFQATT and CDR2 as SNEGSKA (reference sequence). Here the CDR3 reads CSARGVETQYF. CDR3 nucleotide sequence: TGCAGTGCTAGGGGTGTGGAGACCCAGTACTTC.

The J gene is TRBJ2-1, the V gene TRBV10-1, with D uncertain. The CDR3 sequence is 11 residues long. CDR1 is WNHNN and CDR2 is SYGVQD in the germline V gene (reference sequence). Trimming shortened V by 11 bases and J by 7 bases, and 12 bases separated the two germline ends. In DNA form, the CDR3 reads TGCGCCGGCCGCCCTCAGAATGAGCAGTTCTTC. This gives the protein CAGRPQNEQFF.

The V gene is TRBV5-6, the J gene TRBJ1-2; D is unresolved. The CDR3 sequence is 13 residues long. The V gene's germline CDR1 is SGHDT and CDR2 YYEEEE. V was pared by 5 bases and J by 4 bases, with 12 bases between. CDR3 in DNA: TGTGCCAGCAGGAGGGATAACAGCTATGGCTACACCTTC. This gives the protein CASRRDNSYGYTF.

The genes are TRBV5-1 and TRBJ2-5, with 9 bases fitting TRBD2. The V and J ends lost 4 bases and 4 bases, in that order; junction bases with no gene match: 14. CDR3 length: 17 residues. Germline V gene lookup returns CDR1 SGHRS and CDR2 YFSETQ. CDR3 in DNA: TGCGCCAGCAGCGCCGGGGCTAGCGGGGACCTGGCAGAGACCCAGTACTTC. The encoded protein is CASSAGASGDLAETQYF.